These 22 T cell receptor beta chains came from one sample sequenced in a study of regulatory T cells in long-lasting Graves disease. Indicated time point: newly diagnosed GD, antithyroid drugs for less than 3 months. There was RNA extracted from PBMCs, and the TCR library was made from it. Construction of the TCR beta libraries employed iRepertoire HTBI primers in conjunction with Arm-PCR of CDR3 regions. TCRdb re-analysed the multiplex PCR reads in MiXCR, keeping a single row per CDR3 protein. This sample carries over 350,000 distinct CDR3 sequences, around 13% of them seen once, and the ten largest clones take about 15%. These data were likewise used in another study, on T cells in Graves' hyperthyroidism and ophthalmopathy.

This material consisted of peripheral blood mononuclear cells (PBMCs), taken at new diagnosis, from a patient treated with antithyroid drugs. All receptors come from a woman in her 50s with Graves disease.

This clonotype showed up many times. V is TRBV2 and J is TRBJ2-7; D is perhaps TRBD2 (7 bases). V was cut by 3 bases and J by 4 bases, with 10 bases left in between. From germline, CDR1 is SNHLY and CDR2 FYNNEI. CDR3 length: 13 amino acids. CDR3 coding DNA: TGTGCCAGCAGTGATGGGGGGGCGTACGAGCAGTACTTC. It yields the protein CASSDGGAYEQYF.

A note on this clonotype: With a much larger clone just one base away, this may be a read error. The V gene is TRBV3-1, the J gene TRBJ1-4; D unclear. Looked up from germline, CDR1 is LGHDT and CDR2 is YNNKEL (reference sequence). CDR3 length: 15 amino acids. CDR3 in amino acids: CASSQEHSYNAKLFF. The CDR3 DNA is TGTGCCAGCAGCCAAGAACACAGCTATAATGCAAAACTGTTTTTT. The full variable domain, with the rest looked up from reference TRBV3-1 and TRBJ1-4, is DTAVSQTPKYLVTQMGNDKSIKCEQNLGHDTMYWYKQDSKKFLKIMFSYNNKELIINETVPNRFSPKSPDKAHLNLHINSLELGDSAVYFCASSQEHSYNAKLFFGSGTQLSVL.

This clonotype appeared many times. V usage is TRBV12-3 or TRBV12-4 and J usage is TRBJ2-5; TRBD2 aligns across 8 bases. V was pared by 4 bases and J by 5 bases, with 9 bases of the junction left unmatched. This CDR3 has 15 residues. This CDR3 is CASSSRPGGMETQYF. The CDR3 DNA follows: TGTGCCAGCAGTTCCCGGCCGGGGGGGATGGAGACCCAGTACTTC.

This clonotype was seen a handful of times. The gene calls are TRBV10-3 and TRBJ1-5, with D perhaps matching TRBD1 (5 bases). This CDR3 is built from 11 residues. CDR1 and CDR2 from the germline V gene are ENHRY and SYGVKD. Trimming cost V 10 bases and J 10 bases, with 14 bases left between them. The CDR3 coding sequence is TGTGCCACCGGTTGGGACGGACCCCAGCATTTT. Encoded protein: CATGWDGPQHF.

The genes are TRBV4-2 and TRBJ2-7, with 8 bases identical to TRBD2. CDR1 and CDR2 (germline): LGHNA, YNFKEQ. The CDR3 extends over 18 amino acids. V lost 0 bases and J lost 0; bases outside the gene matches: 10. The CDR3, as DNA: TGTGCCAGCAGCCAAGATGTGTTGGTAGCGGGGTACTCCTACGAGCAGTACTTC. Its translation: CASSQDVLVAGYSYEQYF.

In its sample, this clonotype was seen many times. This chain connects TRBV7-9 to TRBJ2-1; D unclear. Trimming shortened V by 5 bases and J by 7 bases, and 12 bases separated the two germline ends. The CDR3 totals 13 residues. The germline CDR1 and CDR2 sequences are SEHNR and FQNEAQ (reference sequence). CDR3 sequence reads: CASSHAWANEQFF. The CDR3 nucleotides read TGTGCCAGCAGCCACGCGTGGGCGAATGAGCAGTTCTTC.

This clonotype came up many times. V and J are TRBV12-5 and TRBJ2-1; 8 bases agree with TRBD2. The CDR3 runs to 13 residues. CDR1 is LGHNT and CDR2 is FRNRAP in the germline V gene. Losses at the gene ends were 1 base for V and 15 bases for J; bases not matched to a gene: 8. The CDR3 is CASGLEGSGRVFF. DNA for the CDR3: TGTGCTAGTGGTTTGGAAGGATCCGGGAGGGTGTTCTTC.

In its sample, this clonotype was seen a few times. The V call is TRBV7-9, the J call TRBJ2-7; a possible D gene is TRBD1 (5 bases). This CDR3 has 14 amino acids. The V gene's germline CDR1 is SEHNR and CDR2 FQNEAQ (reference sequence). Trimming shortened V by 1 base and J by 5 bases, and 12 bases separated the two germline ends. The CDR3 loop is CASSLVGAVDEQYF. CDR3 nucleotide sequence: TGTGCCAGCAGCTTAGTAGGGGCGGTTGACGAGCAGTACTTC.

The V and J genes are TRBV9 and TRBJ2-3; 7 bases are a match to TRBD2. V trimming: 4 bases; J trimming: 4 bases; junction bases outside the gene matches: 12. Germline loops: CDR1 SGDLS, CDR2 YYNGEE. The CDR3 extends over 16 amino acids. CDR3 amino acids: CASSPRGGEGADTQYF. The DNA of the CDR3 is TGTGCCAGCAGCCCCCGCGGCGGGGAGGGTGCAGATACGCAGTATTTT.

This clonotype was detected ten times or more. The genes are TRBV27 and TRBJ1-1; 8 bases align to TRBD1. With V trimmed by 8 bases and J by 3 bases, 5 bases remained unmatched. Germline V gene sequence: CDR1 MNHEY, CDR2 SMNVEV (reference sequence). CDR3 length: 13 residues. Here the CDR3 reads CASGLQGDTEAFF. CDR3 nucleotides: TGTGCCAGCGGCCTACAGGGGGACACTGAAGCTTTCTTT.

This clonotype showed up many times. The chain combines TRBV10-3 with TRBJ2-7, with TRBD1 as a possible D gene (5 bases). Between the trimmed V and J ends, which lost 0 bases and 4 bases, there was a span of 22 bases. Germline-derived CDR1 and CDR2 are ENHRY and SYGVKD. The length of the CDR3 is 18 residues. The chain's CDR3 is CAISESTRAGLALYEQYF. DNA for the CDR3: TGTGCCATCAGTGAGTCGACTCGGGCAGGGTTGGCCCTTTACGAGCAGTACTTC.

This clonotype came up a few times. The chain is built from TRBV2 and TRBJ1-3; D unresolved. CDR3 size: 15 residues. The germline CDR1 and CDR2 sequences are SNHLY and FYNNEI. V lost 6 bases and J 9 bases, leaving 21 bases between the germline ends. In DNA, the CDR3 is TGTGCCAGCAGAGTCAACACCGATGGAGAAGTCACCATATATTTT. This codes for CASRVNTDGEVTIYF.

In this sample, this clonotype turned up a few times. V gene TRBV11-2 combines with J gene TRBJ2-7; tentatively, D is TRBD2 (7 bases). Germline V gene data show CDR1 as SGHAT and CDR2 as FQNNGV. The CDR3 runs to 15 residues. The ends were cut back, 1 base at V and 2 bases at J, with 12 bases in the middle. The CDR3 is CASSLVGGTTYEQYF. CDR3 DNA sequence: TGTGCCAGCAGCTTAGTGGGGGGGACAACCTACGAGCAGTACTTC.

This clonotype has only a few counts. This chain links TRBV25-1 with TRBJ2-1; perhaps D is TRBD1 or TRBD2 (6 bases each). The CDR3 extends over 15 amino acids. Trimming removed 3 bases from V and 7 bases from J, with 16 bases in between. Germline CDR1 is MGHDK and CDR2 is SYGVNS. The CDR3 protein is CASSDHSGAENEQFF. CDR3 coding DNA: TGTGCCAGCAGTGACCATTCGGGGGCGGAGAATGAGCAGTTCTTC.

At least ten counts were recorded for this clonotype. The gene calls are TRBV7-2 and TRBJ2-2; 8 bases map to TRBD2. The V gene end was trimmed by 0 bases and the J gene end by 6 bases; junction bases not matched to a gene: 3. CDR3 length equals 15 residues. In germline, CDR1 is SGHTA, CDR2 FQGNSA. Written as DNA, the CDR3 is TGTGCCAGCAGCTTAGCTGGACTAGCCGCCGGGGAGCTGTTTTTT. Translated: CASSLAGLAAGELFF.

This clonotype was detected once. V is TRBV15 and J is TRBJ1-5; D unresolved. Germline CDR1 and CDR2: LNHNV and YYDKDF (reference sequence). Trimming left V 1 base short and J 7 bases short, with 8 bases between. The CDR3 is 13 residues long. The CDR3 nucleotides read TGTGCCACCAGCAGAGCCGAGCGGCAGCCCCAGCATTTT. It codes for CATSRAERQPQHF.

This clonotype has a handful of counts. The chain recombines TRBV5-6 with TRBJ1-3; D is unresolved. This CDR3 is 15 amino acids long. From germline, CDR1 is SGHDT and CDR2 YYEEEE. Trimming cost V 4 bases and J 0 bases, with 11 bases left between them. CDR3 nucleotides: TGTGCCAGCAGCCCCGGGAGGGTCTCTGGAAACACCATATATTTT. Amino acid sequence: CASSPGRVSGNTIYF. Variable domain in full (rest from reference TRBV5-6 and TRBJ1-3): DAGVTQSPTHLIKTRGQQVTLRCSPKSGHDTVSWYQQALGQGPQFIFQYYEEEERQRGNFPDRFSGHQFPNYSSELNVNALLLGDSALYLCASSPGRVSGNTIYFGEGSWLTVV.

The gene calls are TRBV9 and TRBJ2-3, with 11 bases matching TRBD2. The CDR3 is made up of 18 amino acids. Per germline, CDR1 SGDLS and CDR2 YYNGEE. Germline trimming cut 0 bases from V and 5 bases from J; bases unmatched to any gene: 11. In nucleotides, the CDR3 is TGTGCCAGCAGCGTAGGGTTAGCGGGAGGGCCCTTTGGAGATACGCAGTATTTT. The encoded protein is CASSVGLAGGPFGDTQYF. Full variable domain (rest looked up from reference TRBV9 and TRBJ2-3): DSGVTQTPKHLITATGQRVTLRCSPRSGDLSVYWYQQSLDQGLQFLIQYYNGEERAKGNILERFSAQQFPDLHSELNLSSLELGDSALYFCASSVGLAGGPFGDTQYFGPGTRLTVL.

With respect to this clonotype: Lacking the conserved final phenylalanine or tryptophan, this CDR3 likely reflects a read error. Because the CDR3's place on the DNA is in doubt, the DNA is left out and the CDR3 is given as listed by TCRdb. The chain combines TRBV20-1 with TRBJ1-2. The CDR3 is 14 residues long, counting both termini. CDR1 is DFQATT, CDR2 SNEGSKA, per germline (reference sequence). CDR3 sequence reads: CSARDGLVRYGYTI.

This clonotype appeared many times. The J gene is TRBJ2-7, the V gene TRBV3-1, with no clear D. V lost 0 bases and J lost 0, with 15 bases in between. In germline, CDR1 is LGHDT, CDR2 YNNKEL (reference sequence). The CDR3 sequence is 17 residues long. The CDR3 loop is CASSQEGSSISSYEQYF. Here the CDR3 DNA reads TGTGCCAGCAGCCAAGAAGGTAGTAGCATATCCTCCTACGAGCAGTACTTC.

The table lists this clonotype with many counts. V gene TRBV28 combines with J gene TRBJ1-2; the D gene is possibly TRBD1 (6 bases). Germline values: CDR1 MDHEN, CDR2 SYDVKM. Trimming cost V 3 bases and J 7 bases, with 15 bases left between them. The CDR3 spans 14 residues. The CDR3 protein is CASSLGSGVRGYTF. The DNA for the CDR3 is TGTGCCAGCAGTTTGGGGTCAGGGGTTCGTGGCTACACCTTC.

This clonotype was found many times. The chain joins TRBV5-1 to TRBJ2-2, with 7 bases lining up with TRBD1. Trimming took 3 bases from V and 3 from J; bases not matched to a gene: 2. CDR1 and CDR2 from the germline V gene are SGHRS and YFSETQ. The CDR3 totals 14 residues. The CDR3 bases are TGCGCCAGCAGCTCCGGACAGGACACCGGGGAGCTGTTTTTT. It yields the protein CASSSGQDTGELFF. Based on the CDR3 plus reference TRBV5-1 and TRBJ2-2, the full variable domain is KAGVTQTPRYLIKTRGQQVTLSCSPISGHRSVSWYQQTPGQGLQFLFEYFSETQRNKGNFPGRFSGRQFSNSRSEMNVSTLELGDSALYLCASSSGQDTGELFFGEGSRLTVL.